At least ten counts were recorded for the clone carrying this T cell receptor (beta chain). This sample was taken from a study of T-cell reconstitution after alpha-beta-depleted transplantation in children. Using unique molecular identifiers, the investigators prepared the TCRbeta library. TCRdb processed the PCR reads anew with MiXCR; each CDR3 protein has one entry. The sample holds hundreds of thousands of distinct CDR3 sequences, roughly 17% seen once. V was shortened by 6 bases and J by 2 bases, with 10 bases between the two germline ends. The CDR3 is 13 amino acids. The germline gives CDR1 MNHNY, CDR2 SVGAGI (reference sequence).

The chain couples TRBV6-6 to TRBJ2-5; unclear D gene. The sample consisted of PBMCs from the stem cell graft donor, taken from the stem cell graft. The TCR originated in a human donor who donated a stem cell graft to a child with acute myeloid leukemia. CDR3: CASSRYSQETQYF. CDR3 DNA: TGTGCCAGCAGCCGATACTCACAAGAGACCCAGTACTTC.